The clone carrying this T cell receptor beta chain came up many times. This entry comes from a study of T cells after posttransplantation cyclophosphamide. The data were produced by immunoSEQ multiplex PCR, yet TCRdb's version contains in-frame clones alone and is incomplete. The sample has about 40,000 clones, none seen only once. CDR3 length: 15 residues. Germline CDR1 and CDR2: SEHNR and FQNEAQ (reference sequence). Trimming took 5 bases from V and 7 from J, leaving 17 bases between them. J is TRBJ2-2 and V is TRBV7-9, with D perhaps TRBD2 (6 bases). Specimen: PBMCs. This TCR was recovered from a woman between 50 and 59 years old in good health and a related stem cell transplant donor. This CDR3 reads CASSPGDRLDGELFF. As DNA, the CDR3 is TGTGCCAGCAGCCCGGGGGACCGTCTTGACGGGGAGCTGTTTTTT.